This paragraph covers one TCR beta chain sequence. V lost 4 bases and J lost 5; bases outside the gene matches: 4. The CDR3 contains 12 residues. From germline, CDR1 is SQVTM and CDR2 ANQGSEA. Assay: immunoSEQ multiplex PCR; the TCRdb copy retains only in-frame clones and omits some. Among about 360,000 clones listed, approximately 86% were seen once. This record comes from a study of blood T cell repertoires in COVID-19. For the study at large: PBMCs, B-cell-depleted T cells, or T cells provided the cDNA or gDNA that made up the material.

The sequencing sample was made of peripheral blood. V and J are TRBV29-1 and TRBJ2-7; 8 bases agree with TRBD1. The receptor comes from a woman in her sixties with COVID-19, enrolled during active disease. This CDR3 reads CSVGGQGNEQYF. CDR3 sequence (DNA): TGCAGCGTTGGTGGACAGGGTAACGAGCAGTACTTC.